The next 30 T cell receptor beta chains were all read from a single sample in a study of cytotoxic CD8 clonotypes in ibrutinib-treated CLL. Data came from immunoSEQ multiplex PCR; TCRdb stores just in-frame clones and leaves some out. This table holds over 200,000 clones, roughly 79% found once. Sequenced here: PBMCs, sampled after 12 months of ibrutinib treatment. All receptors come from a human donor with chronic lymphocytic leukemia.

In this sample, this clone turned up a few times. The rearrangement joins TRBV27 to TRBJ1-5, with D perhaps TRBD1 (5 bases). The V gene lost 1 base and the J gene lost 1 base, with 8 bases spanning the gap. The CDR3 extends over 15 amino acids. Germline V CDR1 and CDR2: MNHEY, SMNVEV (reference sequence). The CDR3 is CASSLFTGSNQPQHF. CDR3 DNA: TGTGCCAGCAGTTTATTTACAGGAAGCAATCAGCCCCAGCATTTT.

This chain connects TRBV18 to TRBJ2-2; the match to TRBD2 covers 8 bases. The junction had 3 bases not matched to a gene; V was cut back by 5 bases and J by 1 base. Germline assignment: CDR1 KGHSH and CDR2 LQKENI. The CDR3 is 15 amino acids. The CDR3 DNA follows: TGTGCCAGCTCAACTAGCGGAAGGAACACCGGGGAGCTGTTTTTT. This codes for CASSTSGRNTGELFF. The complete variable domain, with remaining parts taken from reference TRBV18 and TRBJ2-2, reads NAGVMQNPRHLVRRRGQEARLRCSPMKGHSHVYWYRQLPEEGLKFMVYLQKENIIDESGMPKERFSAEFPKEGPSILRIQQVVRGDSAAYFCASSTSGRNTGELFFGEGSRLTVL.

The chain is built from TRBV27 and TRBJ2-7; TRBD2 aligns across 12 bases. The CDR3 loop spans 15 amino acids. The J segment lost 1 base and the V segment lost 3 bases, leaving 1 base of the junction unmatched. Germline loops: CDR1 MNHEY, CDR2 SMNVEV (reference sequence). In DNA, the CDR3 is TGTGCCAGCAGTTTCGGGACTAGCGGGTCCTACGAGCAGTACTTC. This encodes CASSFGTSGSYEQYF.

The V call is TRBV2, the J call TRBJ1-2, with D possibly being TRBD1 (5 bases). This CDR3 has 17 residues. From germline, CDR1 is SNHLY and CDR2 FYNNEI. The V gene lost 5 bases and the J gene lost 0 bases, with 19 bases spanning the gap. The CDR3 bases are TGTGCCAGCAGTCCGTCCCCGCTCCGGGACCCTAACTATGGCTACACCTTC. Protein product: CASSPSPLRDPNYGYTF.

J is TRBJ2-7 and V is TRBV18; D is perhaps TRBD2 (7 bases). This CDR3 has 15 residues. V shed 6 bases and J shed 4 bases, with 19 bases lying between them. CDR1 KGHSH and CDR2 LQKENI come from the germline V gene. The CDR3 DNA follows: TGTGCCAGCTCTCCGGCGGCGGGGGCTGGTTACGAGCAGTACTTC. Translating it yields CASSPAAGAGYEQYF.

This chain links TRBV5-6 with TRBJ2-5; 11 bases fit TRBD2. The CDR3 loop spans 15 amino acids. Looked up from germline, CDR1 is SGHDT and CDR2 is YYEEEE. Trimming cost V 4 bases and J 0 bases; bases outside gene matches: 2. Here the CDR3 DNA reads TGTGCCAGCAGCAAGGGACTAGCGGACCAAGAGACCCAGTACTTC. Its translation: CASSKGLADQETQYF.

This clone was observed a few times. The chain combines TRBV5-4 with TRBJ2-7, with a tentative D call TRBD2 (6 bases). Germline V gene lookup returns CDR1 SGHNT and CDR2 YYREEE (reference sequence). The CDR3 totals 16 residues. Trimming took off 1 base at V and 5 bases at J, with 19 bases between the two ends. The CDR3 DNA is TGTGCCAGCAGCTTGAGACTTAGCGGCCCTCGGGACGAGCAGTACTTC. Residues: CASSLRLSGPRDEQYF.

DNA of the CDR3: TGTGCCAGCTCAAGACTCCGGGCCAGCAATCAGCCCCAGCATTTT. Translating gives CASSRLRASNQPQHF. The V gene is TRBV18, the J gene TRBJ1-5, with D unresolved. V was pared by 5 bases and J by 1 base, with 12 bases between. There are 15 residues in the CDR3. The germline gives CDR1 KGHSH, CDR2 LQKENI. Based on the CDR3 plus reference TRBV18 and TRBJ1-5, the full variable domain is NAGVMQNPRHLVRRRGQEARLRCSPMKGHSHVYWYRQLPEEGLKFMVYLQKENIIDESGMPKERFSAEFPKEGPSILRIQQVVRGDSAAYFCASSRLRASNQPQHFGDGTRLSIL.

This chain uses TRBV18 with TRBJ2-7, with D possibly being TRBD2 (6 bases). The CDR3 has 13 residues. CDR1 and CDR2 from the germline V gene are KGHSH and LQKENI. Trimming took 2 bases from V and 7 from J, leaving 12 bases between them. The CDR3 loop is CASSPGEEVEQYF. CDR3 nucleotide sequence: TGTGCCAGCTCACCAGGGGAGGAGGTTGAGCAGTACTTC.

The gene calls are TRBV2 and TRBJ2-7, with no clear D. The V end was cut by 1 base, the J end by 0 bases, with 10 bases between. CDR1 SNHLY and CDR2 FYNNEI come from the germline V gene. CDR3 size: 15 residues. The CDR3 nucleotides read TGTGCCAGCAGTGAAGTTTGGCACGACTCCTACGAGCAGTACTTC. Encoded protein: CASSEVWHDSYEQYF.

The J gene is TRBJ1-1, the V gene TRBV19; no clear D gene. Germline V gene lookup returns CDR1 LNHDA and CDR2 SQIVND (reference sequence). Trimming removed 4 bases from V and 4 bases from J, with 16 bases in between. The CDR3 runs 15 residues. The CDR3 loop reads CASSTKGAGSTEAFF. The DNA of the CDR3 is TGTGCCAGTAGTACGAAGGGTGCTGGTAGCACTGAAGCTTTCTTT.

This clone occurred once. V gene TRBV28 combines with J gene TRBJ2-7, with D tentatively TRBD1 (6 bases). CDR1 is MDHEN, CDR2 SYDVKM, per germline. The V gene lost 6 bases and the J gene lost 2 bases, with 17 bases spanning the gap. The CDR3 covers 15 residues. CDR3 nucleotides: TGTGCCAGCAGCACCAACAGGGCTTGGACCTACGAGCAGTACTTC. Protein sequence: CASSTNRAWTYEQYF. The variable domain in full, with the rest retrieved from reference TRBV28 and TRBJ2-7, is DVKVTQSSRYLVKRTGEKVFLECVQDMDHENMFWYRQDPGLGLRLIYFSYDVKMKEKGDIPEGYSVSREKKERFSLILESASTNQTSMYLCASSTNRAWTYEQYFGPGTRLTVT.

V gene TRBV21-1 combines with J gene TRBJ2-7; the table's D call TRBD1 went unverified against the DNA. TRBV21-1 counts as a pseudogene. CDR3 length: 13 amino acids. Written as DNA, the CDR3 is TGTGCCAGCAGACCGACCGGGACAGACGAGCAGTACTTC. Amino acid sequence: CASRPTGTDEQYF.

The V call is TRBV19, the J call TRBJ1-2; 8 nucleotides match TRBD1. The CDR3 has 14 residues. The V segment lost 3 bases and the J segment 4 bases; nucleotides outside the gene matches: 4. Germline-derived CDR1 and CDR2 are LNHDA and SQIVND (reference sequence). The CDR3 here is CASSISTGGYGYTF. CDR3 nucleotide sequence: TGTGCCAGTAGTATCTCAACAGGGGGCTATGGCTACACCTTC.

The chain combines TRBV10-2 with TRBJ2-7; TRBD2 agrees at 14 bases. Germline lookup yields CDR1 WSHSY and CDR2 SAAADI. This CDR3 has 16 amino acids. V lost 6 bases to trimming and J lost 5 bases; unmatched junction nucleotides: 9. This chain's CDR3 is CASSQTPGLAGDEQYF. CDR3 bases: TGCGCCAGCAGCCAGACTCCGGGACTAGCGGGAGACGAGCAGTACTTC.

The chain recombines TRBV7-9 with TRBJ2-2; TRBD1 might be the D (5 bases). Germline values: CDR1 SEHNR, CDR2 FQNEAQ (reference sequence). There are 12 residues in the CDR3. With 5 bases removed from V and 6 bases from J, the gap between germline ends came to 7 bases. CDR3 DNA sequence: TGTGCCAGCAGCAAACAGGCCGGGGAGCTGTTTTTT. Its translation: CASSKQAGELFF.

The chain couples TRBV7-9 to TRBJ1-1; 9 nucleotides match TRBD1. Trimming cost V 6 bases and J 7 bases; bases outside gene matches: 15. The germline CDR1 and CDR2 sequences are SEHNR and FQNEAQ (reference sequence). The CDR3 is 16 residues long. This chain's CDR3 is CASSLGQGAMVHEAFF. CDR3 coding DNA: TGTGCCAGCAGTTTGGGACAGGGTGCGATGGTCCATGAAGCTTTCTTT.

The chain carries TRBV6-1 and TRBJ1-5, with D perhaps TRBD1 (5 bases). This CDR3 region has 16 residues. The V end lost 4 bases, the J end lost 10 bases, and 23 bases lay between the germline ends. Looked up from germline, CDR1 is MNHNS and CDR2 is SASEGT. CDR3 loop: CASSVPLGGRVPPQHF. For the CDR3, the DNA is TGTGCCAGCAGTGTCCCCCTGGGGGGAAGGGTGCCTCCCCAGCATTTT.

This clone appeared a few times. This chain links TRBV5-1 with TRBJ1-5; 7 nucleotides align to TRBD1. The CDR3 has 14 amino acids. Germline V gives CDR1 SGHRS, CDR2 YFSETQ. V gave up 4 bases and J gave up 7 bases; unmatched junction bases: 8. CDR3 sequence: CASSLTGLDQPQHF. Here the CDR3 DNA reads TGCGCCAGCAGCCTGACAGGGCTAGACCAGCCCCAGCATTTT.

This clone has ten or more counts. J is TRBJ1-1 and V is TRBV11-3; no clear D gene. The V end was cut by 4 bases, the J end by 2 bases, with 2 bases between. CDR3 length equals 11 residues. The V gene's germline CDR1 is SGHNT and CDR2 YENEEA. The DNA for the CDR3 is TGTGCCAGCAGCTCCAACACTGAAGCTTTCTTT. It yields the protein CASSSNTEAFF.

The V and J genes are TRBV30 and TRBJ2-1; a possible D gene is TRBD1 (6 bases). CDR1 is GTSNPN, CDR2 SVGIG, per germline (reference sequence). The CDR3 is made up of 14 amino acids. V was pared by 3 bases and J by 8 bases, with 17 bases between. The CDR3 reads CAWSWWGPGDEQFF. The CDR3 DNA reads as TGTGCCTGGAGCTGGTGGGGGCCCGGTGATGAGCAGTTCTTC. The full variable domain, with the rest looked up from reference TRBV30 and TRBJ2-1, is SQTIHQWPATLVQPVGSPLSLECTVEGTSNPNLYWYRQAAGRGLQLLFYSVGIGQISSEVPQNLSASRPQDRQFILSSKKLLLSDSGFYLCAWSWWGPGDEQFFGPGTRLTVL.

The J gene is TRBJ2-7, the V gene TRBV19; D is undetermined. V was trimmed by 10 bases and J by 3 bases, leaving 13 bases between them. The CDR3 has 12 amino acids. Germline V gene sequence: CDR1 LNHDA, CDR2 SQIVND (reference sequence). CDR3 protein: CATSDGIYEQYF. The CDR3 bases are TGTGCCACCTCGGACGGCATCTACGAGCAGTACTTC.

The chain couples TRBV19 to TRBJ1-3; a weak D match, TRBD1 (6 bases). The CDR3 is 16 residues long. Trimming stripped 7 bases from V and 2 bases from J, with 18 bases between. Looked up from germline, CDR1 is LNHDA and CDR2 is SQIVND (reference sequence). The CDR3 reads CASIGWGATAGNTIYF. CDR3 nucleotides: TGTGCCAGTATTGGTTGGGGGGCGACAGCTGGAAACACCATATATTTT. Full variable domain (missing parts from reference TRBV19 and TRBJ1-3): DGGITQSPKYLFRKEGQNVTLSCEQNLNHDAMYWYRQDPGQGLRLIYYSQIVNDFQKGDIAEGYSVSREKKESFPLTVTSAQKNPTAFYLCASIGWGATAGNTIYFGEGSWLTVV.

This clone appeared a few times. The chain couples TRBV7-9 to TRBJ2-7; 9 bases are shared with TRBD2. Trimming cost V 4 bases and J 2 bases; bases outside gene matches: 9. This CDR3 has 16 residues. Germline V gene data show CDR1 as SEHNR and CDR2 as FQNEAQ (reference sequence). Here the CDR3 DNA reads TGTGCCAGCAGCTCCTTTTATAGCGGGAGCACCTACGAGCAGTACTTC. This translates into CASSSFYSGSTYEQYF.

This clone was picked up a small number of times. The rearrangement joins TRBV18 to TRBJ1-5, with D perhaps matching TRBD1 (5 bases). Germline lookup yields CDR1 KGHSH and CDR2 LQKENI. V gave up 3 bases and J gave up 7 bases, with 16 bases separating them. This CDR3 spans 15 amino acids. The CDR3 is CASSPSLVSGQPQHF. For the CDR3, the DNA is TGTGCCAGCTCACCCTCGTTAGTTTCAGGGCAGCCCCAGCATTTT.

The CDR3 region has the DNA TGTGCCAGTCGGGTGGTGAGCACTGAAGCTTTCTTT. It specifies CASRVVSTEAFF. The chain employs TRBV2 and TRBJ1-1; no clear D. The CDR3 has 12 amino acids. Between the trimmed V and J ends, which lost 9 bases and 4 bases, there was a span of 12 bases. CDR1 and CDR2 (germline): SNHLY, FYNNEI. Full variable domain (outside the CDR3, taken from reference TRBV2 and TRBJ1-1): EPEVTQTPSHQVTQMGQEVILRCVPISNHLYFYWYRQILGQKVEFLVSFYNNEISEKSEIFDDQFSVERPDGSNFTLKIRSTKLEDSAMYFCASRVVSTEAFFGQGTRLTVV.

The rearrangement links TRBV9 to TRBJ2-2; maybe TRBD2 (6 bases). Germline V gives CDR1 SGDLS, CDR2 YYNGEE. CDR3 length: 18 residues. V was shortened by 4 bases and J by 5 bases, with 24 bases between the two germline ends. The CDR3 bases are TGTGCCAGCAGCCCGCGTGGGACTCCGCTACTAAAGACCGGGGAGCTGTTTTTT. This codes for CASSPRGTPLLKTGELFF.

This chain links TRBV5-4 with TRBJ1-5; TRBD1 matches 10 bases. V gave up 5 bases and J gave up 1 base; unmatched junction bases: 3. CDR1 and CDR2 (germline): SGHNT, YYREEE (reference sequence). The CDR3 is made up of 15 amino acids. In DNA form, the CDR3 reads TGTGCCAGCAGTCCGGGACAGGGGAGCAATCAGCCCCAGCATTTT. It translates to CASSPGQGSNQPQHF.

The chain uses TRBV6-5 and TRBJ2-2, with D uncertain. Germline CDR1 and CDR2: MNHEY and SVGAGI. With 8 bases removed from V and 0 bases from J, the gap between germline ends came to 10 bases. This CDR3 region has 14 residues. The CDR3 sequence is CASGRSTNTGELFF. The CDR3 DNA follows: TGTGCCAGCGGGCGGAGCACGAACACCGGGGAGCTGTTTTTT.

The gene calls are TRBV7-9 and TRBJ2-5; tentatively, D is TRBD1 or TRBD2 (6 bases each). Germline V gene sequence: CDR1 SEHNR, CDR2 FQNEAQ (reference sequence). Trimming took off 1 base at V and 5 bases at J, with 14 bases between the two ends. The CDR3 sequence is 15 residues long. The DNA of the CDR3 is TGTGCCAGCAGCTTAGGTACTGGGGGGCAGGAGACCCAGTACTTC. This translates into CASSLGTGGQETQYF. Combining the CDR3 with reference TRBV7-9 and TRBJ2-5 gives the whole variable domain DTGVSQNPRHKITKRGQNVTFRCDPISEHNRLYWYRQTLGQGPEFLTYFQNEAQLEKSRLLSDRFSAERPKGSFSTLEIQRTEQGDSAMYLCASSLGTGGQETQYFGPGTRLLVL.